The TCR beta chain under discussion was sequenced for a study of T cell repertoires in cytomegalovirus infection. Ten or more counts support this clonotype. TCRdb re-analysed the reads in MiXCR, keeping a single row per CDR3 protein. Of approximately 150,000 distinct CDR3 sequences detected, about 6% appear once; the ten largest clones hold approximately 19%. Germline lookup yields CDR1 SGHAT and CDR2 FQNNGV. The length of the CDR3 is 14 residues. Trimming left V 1 base short and J 3 bases short, with 10 bases between. The rearrangement joins TRBV11-2 to TRBJ2-7; D uncertain. Material for sequencing was PBMCs. This receptor was obtained from a human donor in good health (CMV status not recorded). Some clones in this sample may be carry-over from other donors' samples. CDR3 protein: CASSLGYTNYEQYF. CDR3 DNA sequence: TGTGCCAGCAGCTTAGGGTACACCAACTACGAGCAGTACTTC.